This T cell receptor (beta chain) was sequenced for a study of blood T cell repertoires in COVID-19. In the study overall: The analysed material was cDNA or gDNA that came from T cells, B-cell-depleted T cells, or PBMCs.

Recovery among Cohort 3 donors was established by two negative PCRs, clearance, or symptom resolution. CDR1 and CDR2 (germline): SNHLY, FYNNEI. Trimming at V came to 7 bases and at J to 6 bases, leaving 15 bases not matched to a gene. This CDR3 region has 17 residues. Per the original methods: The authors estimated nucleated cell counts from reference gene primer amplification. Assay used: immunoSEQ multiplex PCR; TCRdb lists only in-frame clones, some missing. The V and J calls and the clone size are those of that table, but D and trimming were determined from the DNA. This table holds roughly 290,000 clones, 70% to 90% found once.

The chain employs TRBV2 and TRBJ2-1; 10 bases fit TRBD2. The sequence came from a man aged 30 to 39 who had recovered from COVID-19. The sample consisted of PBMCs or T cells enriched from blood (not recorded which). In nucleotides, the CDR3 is TGTGCCAGCAACCAGCCCCTGGGAGCGGGGGGGTCCAATGAGCAGTTCTTC. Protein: CASNQPLGAGGSNEQFF.